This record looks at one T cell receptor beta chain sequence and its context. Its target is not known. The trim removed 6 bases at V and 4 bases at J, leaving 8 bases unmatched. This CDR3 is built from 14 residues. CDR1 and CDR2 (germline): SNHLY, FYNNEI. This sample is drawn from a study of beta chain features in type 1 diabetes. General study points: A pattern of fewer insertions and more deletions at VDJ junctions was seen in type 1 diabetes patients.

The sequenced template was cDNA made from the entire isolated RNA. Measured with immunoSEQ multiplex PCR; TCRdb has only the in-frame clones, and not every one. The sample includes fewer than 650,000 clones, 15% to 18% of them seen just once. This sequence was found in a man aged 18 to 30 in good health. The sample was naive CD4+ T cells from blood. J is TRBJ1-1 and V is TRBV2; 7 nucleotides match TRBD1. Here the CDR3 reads CASRTQGGSTEAFF. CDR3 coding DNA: TGTGCCAGCAGGACTCAGGGGGGGAGCACTGAAGCTTTCTTT.